This is a list of T cell receptor beta chains from one sample in a study of blood T cell repertoires in COVID-19. Profiled with immunoSEQ multiplex PCR; TCRdb holds only in-frame clones, not every one. This table has 130,000 or so clones, 80% to 85% appearing once. The material sequenced was peripheral blood. The source of these receptors is a man aged 55-75 years with acute or convalescent COVID-19. Both conserved end residues are part of each CDR3. The D gene is left open where the match is weak. For some rows the clone size is stated as once, few or many, or as a class when expanded; others skip it.

size,D,J,V,CDR3,DNA
NA,NA,TRBJ2-3,TRBV6-5,CASSSGRRFTDTQYF,TGTGCCAGCAGTTCGGGGAGGCGGTTCACAGATACGCAGTATTTT
many,NA,TRBJ2-2,TRBV2,CASSEVRNTGELFF,TGTGCCAGCAGTGAGGTCAGGAACACCGGGGAGCTGTTTTTT
NA,NA,TRBJ1-1,TRBV12-3/TRBV12-4,CASSPPPPGMAFF,TGTGCCAGCAGTCCACCCCCCCCAGGGATGGCTTTCTTT
NA,TRBD1,TRBJ1-2,TRBV3-1/TRBV3-2,CASSPGQGPSGYTF,TGTGCCAGCAGCCCGGGACAGGGGCCATCTGGCTACACCTTC
NA,NA,TRBJ1-5,TRBV6-5,CASSTYRESNQPQHF,TGTGCCAGCAGCACCTACAGGGAATCCAATCAGCCCCAGCATTTT
NA,NA,TRBJ2-5,TRBV6-1,CASSDYMGRAETQYF,TGTGCCAGCAGTGATTATATGGGCAGGGCAGAGACCCAGTACTTC
NA,NA,TRBJ1-2,TRBV2,CASSEARDYGYTF,TGTGCCAGCAGTGAAGCCAGGGACTATGGCTACACCTTC
NA,TRBD2,TRBJ2-3,TRBV5-1,CASRSGLATDTQYF,TGCGCCAGCAGGTCGGGACTAGCCACAGATACGCAGTATTTT
NA,TRBD1,TRBJ2-7,TRBV11-1,CASSSPGQGLYEQYF,TGTGCCAGCAGCTCACCGGGACAGGGGTTATACGAGCAGTACTTC
NA,NA,TRBJ2-7,TRBV27,CASSLWATGNEQYF,TGTGCCAGCAGTTTATGGGCTACAGGGAACGAGCAGTACTTC
NA,TRBD2,TRBJ2-1,TRBV10-3,CAINLAGEGEQFF,TGTGCCATCAACTTAGCGGGAGAGGGTGAGCAGTTCTTC
NA,NA,TRBJ1-4,TRBV10-2,CASIIRGRSTNEKLFF,TGCGCCAGCATTATCAGGGGTCGGTCAACTAATGAAAAACTGTTTTTT
once,TRBD2,TRBJ2-7,TRBV13,CASSLGVAGPSYEQYF,TGTGCCAGCAGCTTAGGAGTAGCGGGGCCCTCCTACGAGCAGTACTTC
NA,NA,TRBJ1-2,TRBV7-2,CASSLVVQTYGYTF,TGTGCCAGCAGCTTAGTTGTACAGACCTATGGCTACACCTTC
NA,TRBD1,TRBJ1-1,TRBV5-1,CASSLAPGGGTEAFF,TGCGCCAGCAGCTTGGCCCCAGGGGGCGGAACTGAAGCTTTCTTT
NA,NA,TRBJ1-3,TRBV5-1,CASSLDSVAGNTIYF,TGCGCCAGCAGCTTGGATTCGGTAGCTGGAAACACCATATATTTT
NA,NA,TRBJ1-2,TRBV21-1,CASSKSSTWTVKGYTF,TGTGCCAGCAGCAAATCGTCTACATGGACAGTGAAGGGCTACACCTTC
NA,NA,TRBJ1-1,TRBV5-1,CASSLGQMNTEAFF,TGCGCCAGCAGCTTGGGGCAAATGAACACTGAAGCTTTCTTT
once,NA,TRBJ2-1,TRBV3-1/TRBV3-2,CASSQMVATNNEQFF,TGTGCCAGCAGCCAGATGGTAGCGACCAACAATGAGCAGTTCTTC
NA,NA,TRBJ1-2,TRBV28,CASSLPGNYGYTF,TGTGCCAGCAGTTTGCCAGGAAACTATGGCTACACCTTC
NA,NA,TRBJ2-7,TRBV11-2,CASSLVAPYEQYF,TGTGCCAGCAGCTTAGTCGCGCCCTACGAGCAGTACTTC
few,NA,TRBJ1-5,TRBV15,CATTHERDQPQHF,TGTGCCACCACTCACGAAAGAGATCAGCCCCAGCATTTT
NA,TRBD1,TRBJ1-2,TRBV6-5,CASQGAGGYTF,TGTGCCAGCCAGGGGGCGGGGGGCTACACCTTC
NA,TRBD2,TRBJ2-3,TRBV5-1,CASSPGTSGSTDTQYF,TGCGCCAGCAGTCCCGGGACTAGCGGGAGCACAGATACGCAGTATTTT
NA,NA,TRBJ2-2,TRBV21-1,CASSVSGTRAGELFF,TGTGCCAGCAGCGTATCCGGGACTAGGGCCGGGGAGCTGTTTTTT
NA,NA,TRBJ1-5,TRBV2,CASSANRLSNQPQHF,TGTGCCAGCAGTGCTAACAGGCTGAGCAATCAGCCCCAGCATTTT
NA,TRBD1,TRBJ1-2,TRBV5-1,CASSLQQGDGYTF,TGCGCCAGCAGCTTACAACAGGGGGATGGCTACACCTTC
NA,TRBD2,TRBJ2-1,TRBV12-5,CASGLVLAGSSSYNEQFF,TGTGCTAGTGGTTTGGTACTAGCGGGGTCTAGCTCCTACAATGAGCAGTTCTTC
NA,NA,TRBJ2-7,TRBV7-9,CASSLPGRQVSYEQYF,TGTGCCAGCAGCTTACCAGGCAGGCAAGTCTCCTACGAGCAGTACTTC
NA,TRBD1,TRBJ1-2,TRBV3-1/TRBV3-2,CASSQDWRGRGYTF,TGTGCCAGCAGCCAAGATTGGAGGGGGCGGGGCTACACCTTC
NA,NA,TRBJ2-5,TRBV7-9,CASSSPPPVREETQYF,TGTGCCAGCAGCTCGCCCCCGCCGGTGCGGGAAGAGACCCAGTACTTC
NA,TRBD1,TRBJ2-5,TRBV2,CASRVTGQGAMETQYF,TGTGCCAGCAGAGTTACCGGACAGGGGGCGATGGAGACCCAGTACTTC
NA,NA,TRBJ1-1,TRBV27,CASSLTVPEAFF,TGTGCCAGCAGTTTAACGGTCCCTGAAGCTTTCTTT
once,TRBD2,TRBJ2-1,TRBV10-3,CAISLAGINEQFF,TGTGCCATCAGTCTAGCGGGAATTAATGAGCAGTTCTTC
NA,TRBD1,TRBJ2-7,TRBV5-6,CASSLRAPGGFYEQYF,TGTGCCAGCAGCTTGAGGGCGCCAGGGGGCTTTTACGAGCAGTACTTC
NA,NA,TRBJ1-1,TRBV6-5,CASSSFPRGRAFF,TGTGCCAGCAGCTCCTTTCCCAGGGGTAGGGCTTTCTTT
NA,NA,TRBJ1-1,TRBV28,CASREANTEAFF,TGTGCCAGCCGGGAGGCGAACACTGAAGCTTTCTTT
NA,NA,TRBJ1-3,TRBV5-1,CASSLDASSGNTIYF,TGCGCCAGCAGCTTGGACGCGTCGTCTGGAAACACCATATATTTT
NA,NA,TRBJ1-4,TRBV7-6,CASSLELDRTNEKLFF,TGTGCCAGCAGCTTAGAGTTAGACAGAACGAATGAAAAACTGTTTTTT
NA,TRBD1,TRBJ1-1,TRBV11-2,CASSSDRARVTEAFF,TGTGCCAGCAGCTCTGACAGGGCGAGGGTCACTGAAGCTTTCTTT
NA,TRBD1,TRBJ2-2,TRBV5-4,CASSSQGARTGELFF,TGTGCCAGCAGCTCGCAGGGGGCACGGACCGGGGAGCTGTTTTTT
NA,NA,TRBJ2-1,TRBV5-1,CASSRDYNEQFF,TGCGCCAGCAGCCGGGACTACAATGAGCAGTTCTTC
few,NA,TRBJ2-7,TRBV19,CASSWQAATYEQYF,TGTGCCAGTAGTTGGCAGGCCGCGACCTACGAGCAGTACTTC
NA,NA,TRBJ1-6,TRBV19,CASTDYRGSSPLHF,TGTGCCAGTACCGACTACCGCGGGAGTTCACCCCTCCACTTT
once,TRBD2,TRBJ2-1,TRBV27,CASSTGLVGGNEQFF,TGTGCCAGCAGTACAGGACTAGTAGGAGGCAATGAGCAGTTCTTC
NA,NA,TRBJ1-2,TRBV24-1,CATSDLLRNYGYTF,TGTGCCACCAGTGATTTGCTACGGAACTATGGCTACACCTTC
NA,NA,TRBJ2-3,TRBV7-3,CASSLRTDTQYF,TGTGCCAGCAGCTTACGGACAGATACGCAGTATTTT
NA,NA,TRBJ1-3,TRBV19,CASEVASGNTIYF,TGTGCCAGTGAAGTAGCCTCTGGAAACACCATATATTTT
NA,NA,TRBJ2-7,TRBV10-1,CASSETGKYEQYF,TGCGCCAGCAGTGAGACAGGGAAGTACGAGCAGTACTTC
NA,TRBD2,TRBJ2-7,TRBV6-5,CASSYLAVYEQYF,TGTGCCAGCAGTTATCTAGCGGTCTACGAGCAGTACTTC
NA,TRBD1,TRBJ1-5,TRBV10-2,CASSDRVGQPQHF,TGCGCCAGCAGCGACAGGGTAGGGCAGCCCCAGCATTTT